This is a list of T cell receptor beta chains from one sample in a study of T cells in Graves' hyperthyroidism and ophthalmopathy. TCRdb reprocessed the multiplex PCR reads with MiXCR, giving one entry per CDR3 protein. The table shows hundreds of thousands of distinct CDR3 sequences, with roughly 15% occurring only once. Material for sequencing was blood. The receptors shown here come from a woman younger than 35 with Graves' hyperthyroidism. CDR3s include the opening cysteine and the closing phenylalanine or tryptophan. Each record gives: clone size, D gene, J gene, V gene, CDR3 protein, CDR3 DNA. A D gene is named only where the DNA matches it firmly. Part of the rows lack a size; the others show once, few, many or a class for expanded clones.

abundance: -; d_gene: -; j_gene: TRBJ2-1; v_gene: TRBV28; CDR3aa: CASSFFRGKAPEQFF; CDR3nt: TGTGCCAGCAGTTTCTTTAGGGGGAAGGCCCCTGAGCAGTTCTTC
abundance: few; d_gene: TRBD2; j_gene: TRBJ2-1; v_gene: TRBV19; CDR3aa: CASSIAASGVGEQFF; CDR3nt: TGTGCCAGTAGTATAGCGGCTAGCGGGGTAGGTGAGCAGTTCTTC
abundance: many; d_gene: TRBD2; j_gene: TRBJ2-7; v_gene: TRBV6-1; CDR3aa: CASSLSPSGRYEQYF; CDR3nt: TGTGCCAGCAGTCTGAGCCCTAGCGGGAGGTACGAGCAGTACTTC
abundance: few; d_gene: -; j_gene: TRBJ1-2; v_gene: TRBV30; CDR3aa: CAWRARRRLMGYGYTF; CDR3nt: TGTGCCTGGAGAGCCCGCAGGCGGCTAATGGGGTATGGCTACACCTTC
abundance: -; d_gene: -; j_gene: TRBJ2-5; v_gene: TRBV7-2; CDR3aa: CASNPGSYQETQYF; CDR3nt: TGTGCCAGCAACCCCGGCAGCTACCAAGAGACCCAGTACTTC
abundance: few; d_gene: -; j_gene: TRBJ2-7; v_gene: TRBV18; CDR3aa: CASSPSGPPYEQYF; CDR3nt: TGTGCCAGCTCACCAAGCGGGCCTCCCTACGAGCAGTACTTC
abundance: many; d_gene: TRBD1; j_gene: TRBJ2-2; v_gene: TRBV6-1; CDR3aa: CASRRDRAGELFF; CDR3nt: TGTGCCAGCAGGCGCGACAGGGCCGGGGAGCTGTTTTTT
abundance: few; d_gene: -; j_gene: TRBJ2-5; v_gene: TRBV20-1; CDR3aa: CSARRQQETQYF; CDR3nt: TGCAGTGCTAGAAGGCAGCAAGAGACCCAGTACTTC
abundance: -; d_gene: -; j_gene: TRBJ2-7; v_gene: TRBV7-9; CDR3aa: CASSQSGPSYEQYF; CDR3nt: TGTGCCAGCAGCCAAAGCGGACCCTCCTACGAGCAGTACTTC
abundance: once; d_gene: -; j_gene: TRBJ2-1; v_gene: TRBV5-7; CDR3aa: CASSFRGRDNEQFF; CDR3nt: TGTGCCAGCAGCTTTCGGGGACGCGACAATGAGCAGTTCTTC